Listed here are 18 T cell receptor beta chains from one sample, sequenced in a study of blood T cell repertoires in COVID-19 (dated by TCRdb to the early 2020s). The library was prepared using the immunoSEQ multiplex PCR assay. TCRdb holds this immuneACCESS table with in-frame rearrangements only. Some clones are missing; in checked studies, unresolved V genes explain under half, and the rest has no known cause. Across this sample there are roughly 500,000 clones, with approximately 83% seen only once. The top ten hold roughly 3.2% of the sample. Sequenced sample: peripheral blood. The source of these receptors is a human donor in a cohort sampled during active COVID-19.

In DNA, the CDR3 is TGTGCCAGCAGCCCCGACGGACTCGGCATCGCCGGGGAGCTGTTTTTT. It yields the protein CASSPDGLGIAGELFF. The chain employs TRBV9 and TRBJ2-2; possibly TRBD2 for D (5 bases). V was pared by 4 bases and J by 6 bases, with 19 bases between. The CDR3 is made up of 16 amino acids. Germline lookup yields CDR1 SGDLS and CDR2 YYNGEE.

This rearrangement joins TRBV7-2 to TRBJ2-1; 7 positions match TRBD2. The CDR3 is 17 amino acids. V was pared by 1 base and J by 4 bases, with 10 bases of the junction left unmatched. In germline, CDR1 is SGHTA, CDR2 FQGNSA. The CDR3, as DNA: TGTGCCAGCAGCTTAGTGGGGGGGTTCGGGAGGTACAATGAGCAGTTCTTC. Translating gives CASSLVGGFGRYNEQFF. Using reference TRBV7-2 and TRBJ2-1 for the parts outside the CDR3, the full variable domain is GAGVSQSPSNKVTEKGKDVELRCDPISGHTALYWYRQSLGQGLEFLIYFQGNSAPDKSGLPSDRFSAERTGGSVSTLTIQRTQQEDSAVYLCASSLVGGFGRYNEQFFGPGTRLTVL.

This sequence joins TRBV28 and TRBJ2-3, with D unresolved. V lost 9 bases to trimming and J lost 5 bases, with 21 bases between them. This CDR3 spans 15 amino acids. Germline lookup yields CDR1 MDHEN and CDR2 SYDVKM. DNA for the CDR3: TGTGCCAGTCCACTGGTCTACCGCATGGTAGATACGCAGTATTTT. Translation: CASPLVYRMVDTQYF.

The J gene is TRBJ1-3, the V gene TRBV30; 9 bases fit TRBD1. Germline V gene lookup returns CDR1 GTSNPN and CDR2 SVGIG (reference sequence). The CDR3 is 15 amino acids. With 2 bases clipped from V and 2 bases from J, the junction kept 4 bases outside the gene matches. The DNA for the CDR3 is TGTGCCTGGAGTAGGGGACAGGGACCTGGAAACACCATATATTTT. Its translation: CAWSRGQGPGNTIYF.

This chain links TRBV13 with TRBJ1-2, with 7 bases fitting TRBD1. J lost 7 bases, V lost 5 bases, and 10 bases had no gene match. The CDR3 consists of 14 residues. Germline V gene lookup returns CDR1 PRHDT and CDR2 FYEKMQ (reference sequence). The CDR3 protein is CASSTGQPGRGYTF. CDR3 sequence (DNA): TGTGCCAGCAGCACGGGACAGCCCGGTCGTGGCTACACCTTC.

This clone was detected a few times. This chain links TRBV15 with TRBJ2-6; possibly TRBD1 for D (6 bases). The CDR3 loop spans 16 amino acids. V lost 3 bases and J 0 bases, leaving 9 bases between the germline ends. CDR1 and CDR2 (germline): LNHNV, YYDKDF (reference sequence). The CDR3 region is CATSRPGDSGANVLTF. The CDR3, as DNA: TGTGCCACCAGCAGGCCAGGGGACTCTGGGGCCAACGTCCTGACTTTC.

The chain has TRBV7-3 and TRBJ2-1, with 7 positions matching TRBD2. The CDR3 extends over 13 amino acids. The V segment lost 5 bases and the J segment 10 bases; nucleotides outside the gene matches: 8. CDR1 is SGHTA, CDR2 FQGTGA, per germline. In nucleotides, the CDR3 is TGTGCCAGCAGCGCGAGCGGGGACGGAGAGCAGTTCTTC. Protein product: CASSASGDGEQFF.

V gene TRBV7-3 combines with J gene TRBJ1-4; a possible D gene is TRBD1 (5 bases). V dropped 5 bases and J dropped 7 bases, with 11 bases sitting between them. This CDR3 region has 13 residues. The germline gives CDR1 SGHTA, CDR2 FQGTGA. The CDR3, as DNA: TGTGCCAGCAGCGCGGGACCTACTGAAAAACTGTTTTTT. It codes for CASSAGPTEKLFF. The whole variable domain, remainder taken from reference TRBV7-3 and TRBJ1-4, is GAGVSQTPSNKVTEKGKYVELRCDPISGHTALYWYRQSLGQGPEFLIYFQGTGAADDSGLPNDRFFAVRPEGSVSTLKIQRTERGDSAVYLCASSAGPTEKLFFGSGTQLSVL.

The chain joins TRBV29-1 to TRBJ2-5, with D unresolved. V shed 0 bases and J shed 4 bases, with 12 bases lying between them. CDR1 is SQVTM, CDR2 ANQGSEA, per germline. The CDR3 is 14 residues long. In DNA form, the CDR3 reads TGCAGCGTTGAAGATCAAGACACGAGAGAGACCCAGTACTTC. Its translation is CSVEDQDTRETQYF.

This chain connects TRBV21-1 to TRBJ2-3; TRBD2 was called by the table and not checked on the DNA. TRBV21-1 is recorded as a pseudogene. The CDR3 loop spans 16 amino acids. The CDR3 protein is CASSKGSGTSADTQYF. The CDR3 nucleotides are TGTGCCAGCAGCAAAGGATCCGGGACTAGTGCGGATACGCAGTATTTT.

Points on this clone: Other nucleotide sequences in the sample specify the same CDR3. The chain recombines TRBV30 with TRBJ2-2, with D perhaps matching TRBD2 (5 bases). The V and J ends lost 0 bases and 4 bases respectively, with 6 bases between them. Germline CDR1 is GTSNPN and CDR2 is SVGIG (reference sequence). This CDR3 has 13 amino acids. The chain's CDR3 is CAWSVGSTGELFF. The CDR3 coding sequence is TGTGCCTGGAGTGTAGGGAGCACCGGGGAGCTGTTTTTT.

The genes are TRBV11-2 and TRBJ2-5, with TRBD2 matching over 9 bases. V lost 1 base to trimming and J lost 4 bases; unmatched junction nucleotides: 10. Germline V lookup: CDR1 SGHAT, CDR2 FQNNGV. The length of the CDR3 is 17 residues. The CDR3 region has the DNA TGTGCCAGCAGCTTAGGGGTTAGCGGGAGTGGGGGAGAGACCCAGTACTTC. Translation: CASSLGVSGSGGETQYF. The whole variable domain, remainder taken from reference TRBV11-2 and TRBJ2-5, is EAGVAQSPRYKIIEKRQSVAFWCNPISGHATLYWYQQILGQGPKLLIQFQNNGVVDDSQLPKDRFSAERLKGVDSTLKIQPAKLEDSAVYLCASSLGVSGSGGETQYFGPGTRLLVL.

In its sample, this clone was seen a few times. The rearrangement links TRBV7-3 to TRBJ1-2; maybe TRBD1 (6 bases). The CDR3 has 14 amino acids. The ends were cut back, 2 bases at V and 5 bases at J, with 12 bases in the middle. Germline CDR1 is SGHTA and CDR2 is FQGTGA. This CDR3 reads CASSLEGGAYGYTF. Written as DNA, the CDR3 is TGTGCCAGCAGCTTAGAAGGGGGGGCTTATGGCTACACCTTC.

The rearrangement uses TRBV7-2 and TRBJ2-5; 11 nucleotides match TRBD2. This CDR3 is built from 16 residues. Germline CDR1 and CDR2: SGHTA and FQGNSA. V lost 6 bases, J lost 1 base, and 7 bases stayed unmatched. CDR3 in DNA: TGTGCCAGCAGACGAGGACTAGCGGGCCTCCAAGAGACCCAGTACTTC. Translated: CASRRGLAGLQETQYF.

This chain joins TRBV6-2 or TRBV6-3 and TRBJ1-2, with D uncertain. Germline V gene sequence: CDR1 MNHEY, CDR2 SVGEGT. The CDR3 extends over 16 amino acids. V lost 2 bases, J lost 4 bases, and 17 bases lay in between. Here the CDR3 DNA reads TGTGCCAGCAGTTACCTTCCGGGGAGACCCCGCTATGGCTACACCTTC. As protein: CASSYLPGRPRYGYTF.

The CDR3 nucleotides are TGTGCCAGCAGTCTACCGGGAACCATTGGGCGCAATGAGCAGTTCTTC. It codes for CASSLPGTIGRNEQFF. V gene TRBV27 combines with J gene TRBJ2-1; possible D gene TRBD2, 5 bases. CDR3 length: 16 residues. The germline V and J ends were trimmed by 5 bases and 6 bases, with 20 bases remaining between them. Germline CDR1 reads MNHEY; CDR2 reads SMNVEV (reference sequence).

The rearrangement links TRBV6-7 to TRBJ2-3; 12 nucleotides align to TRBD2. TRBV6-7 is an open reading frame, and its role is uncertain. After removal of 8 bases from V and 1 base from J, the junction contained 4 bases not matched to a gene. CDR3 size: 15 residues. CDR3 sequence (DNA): TGTGCCAGCGGTCGACTAGCGGGAGGCACAGATACGCAGTATTTT. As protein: CASGRLAGGTDTQYF.

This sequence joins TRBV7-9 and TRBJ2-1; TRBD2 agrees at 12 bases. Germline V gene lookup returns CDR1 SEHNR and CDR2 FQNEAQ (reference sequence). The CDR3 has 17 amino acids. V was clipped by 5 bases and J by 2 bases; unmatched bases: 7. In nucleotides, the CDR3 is TGTGCCAGCAGCCAGACTAGCGGGAGACCTCCCTACAATGAGCAGTTCTTC. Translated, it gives CASSQTSGRPPYNEQFF. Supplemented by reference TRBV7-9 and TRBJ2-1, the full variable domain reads DTGVSQNPRHKITKRGQNVTFRCDPISEHNRLYWYRQTLGQGPEFLTYFQNEAQLEKSRLLSDRFSAERPKGSFSTLEIQRTEQGDSAMYLCASSQTSGRPPYNEQFFGPGTRLTVL.